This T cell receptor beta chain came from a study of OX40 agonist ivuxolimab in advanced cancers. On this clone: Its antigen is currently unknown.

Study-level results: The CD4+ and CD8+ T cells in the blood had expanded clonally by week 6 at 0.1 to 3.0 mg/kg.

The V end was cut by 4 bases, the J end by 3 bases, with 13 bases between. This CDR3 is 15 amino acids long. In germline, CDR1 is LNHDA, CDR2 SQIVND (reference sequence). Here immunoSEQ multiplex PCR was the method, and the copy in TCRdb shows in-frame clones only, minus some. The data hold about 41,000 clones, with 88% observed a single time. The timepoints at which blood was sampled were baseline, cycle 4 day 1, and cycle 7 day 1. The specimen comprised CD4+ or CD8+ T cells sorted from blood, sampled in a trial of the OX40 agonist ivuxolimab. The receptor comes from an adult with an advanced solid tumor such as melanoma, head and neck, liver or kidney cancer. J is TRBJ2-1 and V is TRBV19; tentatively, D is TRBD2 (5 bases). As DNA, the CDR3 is TGTGCCAGTAGTAAGGATGGGAGCTACTACAATGAGCAGTTCTTC. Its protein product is CASSKDGSYYNEQFF.